One and the same sample provided the 21 T cell receptor beta chains below, sequenced in a study of response to subunit inactivated influenza vaccine. TCRdb processed the RT-PCR reads anew with MiXCR; each CDR3 protein has one entry. The sample has almost 600,000 distinct CDR3 sequences; around 13% are singletons. The source was PBMCs from blood, collected 11 to 12 days after vaccination. The origin of the receptors is a man aged 45-65 years who received an inactivated influenza vaccine.

This clonotype was counted once. The V gene is TRBV11-2, the J gene TRBJ2-5; TRBD2 matches 10 bases. Germline CDR1 and CDR2: SGHAT and FQNNGV. Trimming at V came to 6 bases and at J to 5 bases, leaving 9 bases not matched to a gene. This CDR3 has 15 residues. This CDR3 reads CASRLWGLARETQYF. The CDR3 DNA reads TGTGCCAGCAGGCTTTGGGGACTAGCGCGGGAGACCCAGTACTTC.

J is TRBJ2-7 and V is TRBV4-1; 8 bases map to TRBD1. Germline CDR1 reads MGHRA; CDR2 reads YSYEKL. This CDR3 is 15 amino acids long. J lost 4 bases, V lost 6 bases, and 11 bases had no gene match. The CDR3 DNA reads as TGCGCCAGCAGTTACAGGGGGTCCGGGACATACGAGCAGTACTTC. Its translation is CASSYRGSGTYEQYF.

In this sample, this clonotype turned up a few times. The chain employs TRBV15 and TRBJ1-1; the match to TRBD1 covers 8 bases. CDR3 length equals 15 residues. V shed 6 bases, J shed 4 bases, and the junction held 10 bases outside the gene matches. The germline gives CDR1 LNHNV, CDR2 YYDKDF (reference sequence). CDR3 region: CATRTGTGWVTEAFF. CDR3 DNA: TGTGCCACCAGAACCGGGACAGGCTGGGTCACTGAAGCTTTCTTT.

The rearrangement links TRBV12-3 or TRBV12-4 to TRBJ1-1, with a tentative D call TRBD1 (5 bases). CDR3 length equals 12 residues. V was cut by 6 bases and J by 4 bases, with 9 bases left in between. The DNA of the CDR3 is TGTGCCAGCAGCCCGGGGCTCACTGAAGCTTTCTTT. It translates to CASSPGLTEAFF.

The chain couples TRBV7-9 to TRBJ1-3; no clear D gene. The V end lost 1 base, the J end lost 2 bases, and 9 bases lay between the germline ends. Germline-derived CDR1 and CDR2 are SEHNR and FQNEAQ (reference sequence). There are 15 residues in the CDR3. DNA of the CDR3: TGTGCCAGCAGCTTAGTCTCGGCAGCTGGAAACACCATATATTTT. Amino acids: CASSLVSAAGNTIYF.

This chain joins TRBV6-2 or TRBV6-3 and TRBJ2-7; TRBD1 matches 8 bases. Germline V gene lookup returns CDR1 MNHEY and CDR2 SVGEGT. Trimming removed 6 bases from V and 11 bases from J; junction bases left unmatched: 9. The CDR3 sequence is 12 residues long. DNA of the CDR3: TGTGCCAGCAGCACCCGGACAGGGCCGAAGTACTTC. It codes for CASSTRTGPKYF.

Here the CDR3 reads CASSADGSTDTQYF. DNA for the CDR3: TGTGCCAGCAGCGCGGACGGAAGCACAGATACGCAGTATTTT. The chain joins TRBV9 to TRBJ2-3; D remains unclear. There are 14 residues in the CDR3. CDR1 is SGDLS, CDR2 YYNGEE, per germline. Trimming shortened V by 3 bases and J by 0 bases, and 8 bases separated the two germline ends.

This clonotype was seen a handful of times. This chain joins TRBV20-1 and TRBJ2-2; maybe TRBD2 (5 bases). The CDR3 has 14 amino acids. Germline V gene sequence: CDR1 DFQATT, CDR2 SNEGSKA (reference sequence). The V gene lost 0 bases and the J gene lost 3 bases, with 8 bases spanning the gap. In DNA, the CDR3 is TGCAGTGCTAGAGACGGGGTCGACACCGGGGAGCTGTTTTTT. This sequence encodes CSARDGVDTGELFF.

This clonotype was detected a few times. The V and J genes are TRBV20-1 and TRBJ1-2; the D gene is possibly TRBD1 (5 bases). Germline assignment: CDR1 DFQATT and CDR2 SNEGSKA (reference sequence). CDR3 length equals 15 residues. V lost 4 bases to trimming and J lost 2 bases, with 17 bases between them. The CDR3 sequence: CSANTPGLWNYGYTF. The CDR3, as DNA: TGCAGTGCTAACACTCCGGGACTCTGGAACTATGGCTACACCTTC.

There are a few counts of this clonotype. J is TRBJ2-3 and V is TRBV5-1; maybe TRBD2 (5 bases). Germline CDR1 SGHRS, CDR2 YFSETQ. This CDR3 has 13 residues. Trimming shortened V by 2 bases and J by 4 bases, and 8 bases separated the two germline ends. CDR3 protein: CASSLGSADTQYF. The CDR3 DNA follows: TGCGCCAGCAGCTTAGGGAGCGCAGATACGCAGTATTTT.

This clonotype was detected only a few times. The CDR3 sequence: CASSPLAGALNEQFF. The CDR3 DNA reads TGTGCCAGCTCACCGCTAGCGGGAGCCCTCAATGAGCAGTTCTTC. V and J are TRBV18 and TRBJ2-1, with 10 positions matching TRBD2. Losses at the gene ends were 3 bases for V and 6 bases for J; bases not matched to a gene: 5. CDR3 length: 15 amino acids. Germline CDR1 KGHSH, CDR2 LQKENI. Together with reference TRBV18 and TRBJ2-1, the CDR3 gives the full variable domain: NAGVMQNPRHLVRRRGQEARLRCSPMKGHSHVYWYRQLPEEGLKFMVYLQKENIIDESGMPKERFSAEFPKEGPSILRIQQVVRGDSAAYFCASSPLAGALNEQFFGPGTRLTVL.

V and J are TRBV1 and TRBJ2-5; TRBD1 is taken as the D call from the table, unchecked against the DNA. TRBV1 is marked as a pseudogene. CDR3 size: 16 residues. The chain's CDR3 is CTSSQAGDGAQETQYF. CDR3 DNA sequence: TGCACCAGCAGCCAAGCAGGGGATGGGGCTCAAGAGACCCAGTACTTC.

The sample holds a few counts of this clonotype. The rearrangement links TRBV5-1 to TRBJ1-2; 8 bases are shared with TRBD1. The V gene's germline CDR1 is SGHRS and CDR2 YFSETQ. The CDR3 has 16 amino acids. The V gene end was trimmed by 2 bases and the J gene end by 4 bases; junction bases not matched to a gene: 10. CDR3 amino acids: CASSFQGAQTFYGYTF. The CDR3 bases are TGCGCCAGCAGCTTTCAGGGGGCCCAGACCTTCTATGGCTACACCTTC.

The V and J genes are TRBV7-9 and TRBJ1-1; possibly TRBD1 for D (5 bases). The germline CDR1 and CDR2 sequences are SEHNR and FQNEAQ (reference sequence). The CDR3 sequence is 15 residues long. V was cut by 1 base and J by 4 bases, with 13 bases left in between. The CDR3 DNA reads TGTGCCAGCAGCTTAGGGGCAGGGATTGGCACTGAAGCTTTCTTT. It translates to CASSLGAGIGTEAFF.

The rearrangement joins TRBV12-3 or TRBV12-4 to TRBJ2-1, with D possibly TRBD1 on 6 matching bases. The CDR3 contains 13 residues. The V end was cut by 5 bases, the J end by 8 bases, with 13 bases between. The DNA for the CDR3 is TGTGCCAGCAGTCCTCGACAGGAGGATGAGCAGTTCTTC. Translating gives CASSPRQEDEQFF.

The CDR3 is CASSYNGQGPYEQYF. CDR3 nucleotides: TGTGCCAGCAGTTACAACGGACAGGGTCCCTACGAGCAGTACTTC. The chain combines TRBV6-5 with TRBJ2-7; 8 positions match TRBD1. With 2 bases clipped from V and 2 bases from J, the junction kept 5 bases outside the gene matches. CDR1 is MNHEY, CDR2 SVGAGI, per germline. This CDR3 has 15 residues.

The gene calls are TRBV9 and TRBJ2-5, with a tentative D call TRBD1 (5 bases). V was pared by 3 bases and J by 1 base, with 16 bases between. CDR3 length equals 16 residues. Germline CDR1 SGDLS, CDR2 YYNGEE. The CDR3 DNA reads TGTGCCAGCAGCGGGACATCTTATGGGTTCCAAGAGACCCAGTACTTC. Translating it yields CASSGTSYGFQETQYF.

The chain uses TRBV6-2 or TRBV6-3 and TRBJ2-7; perhaps D is TRBD1 or TRBD2 (5 bases each). Germline-derived CDR1 and CDR2 are MNHEY and SVGEGT. The CDR3 contains 13 residues. V shed 5 bases and J shed 2 bases, with 10 bases lying between them. The CDR3 DNA is TGTGCCAGCAGTGGACTGGGACCCTACGAGCAGTACTTC. This translates into CASSGLGPYEQYF.

The genes are TRBV3-1 and TRBJ2-7; D is ambiguous. Trimming left V 2 bases short and J 2 bases short, with 13 bases between. CDR3 length: 15 residues. CDR1 LGHDT and CDR2 YNNKEL come from the germline V gene (reference sequence). The CDR3 loop reads CASSQTFSSAYEQYF. The CDR3 bases are TGTGCCAGCAGCCAAACCTTCTCGTCCGCCTACGAGCAGTACTTC.

In this sample, this clonotype turned up a few times. The V gene is TRBV12-3 or TRBV12-4, the J gene TRBJ2-5, with no clear D. This CDR3 is built from 14 residues. The V gene lost 6 bases and the J gene lost 4 bases, with 15 bases spanning the gap. In DNA form, the CDR3 reads TGTGCCAGCAGCCAGACTGGCGGTGGAGAGACCCAGTACTTC. Encoded protein: CASSQTGGGETQYF.

The chain employs TRBV5-6 and TRBJ2-2, with D perhaps being TRBD1 or TRBD2 (5 bases each). Trimming cost V 4 bases and J 4 bases, with 11 bases left between them. The CDR3 has 14 residues. CDR1 is SGHDT and CDR2 is YYEEEE in the germline V gene. The CDR3 here is CASSPGPTTGELFF. DNA of the CDR3: TGTGCCAGCAGCCCGGGACCTACCACCGGGGAGCTGTTTTTT.